The rows below give T cell receptor beta chains drawn from one sample of a study of T cells after yellow fever vaccination. TCRdb re-derived calls from the 5' RACE reads in MiXCR, one entry per CDR3 protein. There are 250,000 to 300,000 distinct CDR3 sequences in the sample; about 10% occur only once, and approximately 3.3% lies in the top ten. Specimen: CD4+ T cells sorted from PBMCs, collected 5 days after the yellow fever booster vaccination. These receptors originate from a man aged 18 to 35 who received the YFV17D yellow fever vaccine. CDR3s include the opening cysteine and the closing phenylalanine or tryptophan. D genes are given only for firm matches. A row's size may be missing; if present it is once, few, many or a size class.

clone_size j_call v_call d_call cdr3_aa cdr3_nt
many TRBJ1-2 TRBV24-1 NA CATSAGPTGGYTF TGTGCCACCAGCGCGGGCCCGACGGGTGGCTACACCTTC
many TRBJ1-6 TRBV10-3 NA CATSEVRAGSPLHF TGTGCCACGTCTGAGGTCAGAGCCGGTTCACCCCTCCACTTT
NA TRBJ1-1 TRBV7-3 NA CASSLSEAGSSTEAFF TGTGCCAGCAGCTTATCGGAGGCAGGGTCCTCCACTGAAGCTTTCTTT
few TRBJ2-1 TRBV12-3/TRBV12-4 NA CASSKGPASYNEQFF TGTGCCAGCAGTAAGGGACCGGCCTCCTACAATGAGCAGTTCTTC
NA TRBJ1-2 TRBV6-2/TRBV6-3 NA CASSYYYGYTF TGTGCCAGCAGTTACTATTATGGCTACACCTTC
few TRBJ2-1 TRBV18 NA CASSPQGPGNEQFF TGTGCCAGCTCACCACAGGGGCCGGGGAATGAGCAGTTCTTC
many TRBJ2-1 TRBV5-1 TRBD1 CASSLAGRGRTGEQFF TGCGCCAGCAGCTTGGCTGGCAGGGGGCGTACGGGTGAGCAGTTCTTC
few TRBJ2-5 TRBV9 NA CASSPIQGSETQYF TGTGCCAGCAGCCCCATACAGGGCAGCGAGACCCAGTACTTC
many TRBJ2-2 TRBV15 NA CATSRELGTGELFF TGTGCCACCAGCAGAGAATTAGGAACCGGGGAGCTGTTTTTT
few TRBJ2-4 TRBV4-2 NA CASSQEGFGIQYF TGTGCCAGCAGCCAAGAGGGATTTGGCATTCAGTACTTC
NA TRBJ1-4 TRBV5-1 TRBD1 CASSWGTGSNEKLFF TGCGCCAGCAGCTGGGGGACAGGGAGTAATGAAAAACTGTTTTTT
many TRBJ1-2 TRBV27 TRBD1 CASKPGGAFGYTF TGTGCCAGCAAACCAGGGGGTGCTTTTGGCTACACCTTC
NA TRBJ2-7 TRBV4-3 TRBD2 CASSQMLAGDHYEQYF TGCGCCAGCAGCCAAATGCTAGCGGGGGACCACTACGAGCAGTACTTC
NA TRBJ1-1 TRBV5-1 NA CASSWGSGLEGFKAFF TGCGCCAGCAGCTGGGGAAGCGGGCTTGAAGGCTTTAAGGCTTTCTTT
NA TRBJ1-1 TRBV7-2 NA CASRPGVTTEAFF TGTGCCAGCCGCCCAGGGGTAACCACTGAAGCTTTCTTT
NA TRBJ1-6 TRBV7-2 NA CASSLGGYYNSPLHF TGTGCCAGCAGCTTAGGGGGCTATTATAATTCACCCCTCCACTTT
few TRBJ2-6 TRBV20-1 NA CSARDRRRGANVLTF TGCAGTGCTAGAGATCGTAGGCGTGGGGCCAACGTCCTGACTTTC
many TRBJ2-2 TRBV24-1 NA CATSDLGGDTGELFF TGTGCCACCAGTGATTTGGGGGGAGACACCGGGGAGCTGTTTTTT
many TRBJ2-1 TRBV24-1 TRBD1 CATSDGTGTVGNEQFF TGTGCCACCAGTGATGGAACCGGGACAGTGGGCAATGAGCAGTTCTTC
few TRBJ2-3 TRBV7-6 NA CASSLGSAGTTDTQYF TGTGCCAGCAGCTTAGGTTCGGCGGGAACCACAGATACGCAGTATTTT
many TRBJ2-1 TRBV18 TRBD1 CASSLKGAELNEQFF TGTGCCAGCTCCCTGAAGGGGGCGGAATTGAATGAGCAGTTCTTC
once TRBJ2-1 TRBV7-2 NA CASSSVRGAAGNNEQFF TGTGCCAGCAGCTCAGTTAGAGGGGCCGCGGGGAACAATGAGCAGTTCTTC
few TRBJ2-5 TRBV5-4 NA CASSLVGKGETQYF TGTGCCAGCAGCTTGGTGGGGAAGGGGGAGACCCAGTACTTC
few TRBJ2-7 TRBV7-2 TRBD2 CASSLGLAGGYEQYF TGTGCCAGCAGCCTAGGGCTAGCGGGGGGCTACGAGCAGTACTTC
few TRBJ1-2 TRBV24-1 NA CATSDNTYGYTF TGTGCCACCAGTGATAACACCTATGGCTACACCTTC
many TRBJ1-1 TRBV28 NA CASSLRVLGGAEAFF TGTGCCAGCAGTTTAAGGGTTTTGGGGGGTGCCGAAGCTTTCTTT
many TRBJ1-3 TRBV6-1 NA CASSEDSGNTIYF TGTGCCAGCAGTGAGGACTCTGGAAACACCATATATTTT
few TRBJ2-7 TRBV7-2 NA CASSLGFGLSYEQYF TGTGCCAGCAGCTTAGGATTCGGGCTCTCCTACGAGCAGTACTTC
NA TRBJ2-6 TRBV18 NA CASSPPVGAGANVLTF TGTGCCAGCTCACCACCGGTGGGGGCTGGGGCCAACGTCCTGACTTTC
many TRBJ2-3 TRBV2 NA CASSGGVLTDTQYF TGTGCCAGCAGTGGAGGGGTCCTTACAGATACGCAGTATTTT
NA TRBJ1-2 TRBV10-3 NA CAISDARGYTF TGTGCCATCAGTGATGCTAGAGGCTACACCTTC
NA TRBJ2-2 TRBV6-2/TRBV6-3 NA CATLPIANTGELFF TGTGCCACCCTACCCATTGCGAACACCGGGGAGCTGTTTTTT
few TRBJ1-1 TRBV12-5 NA CASGLVLNRENTEAFF TGTGCTAGTGGTTTGGTTTTAAACAGGGAGAACACTGAAGCTTTCTTT
many TRBJ1-5 TRBV7-2 TRBD1 CASSQGGTNQPQHF TGTGCCAGCAGCCAAGGGGGCACCAATCAGCCCCAGCATTTT
NA TRBJ1-6 TRBV6-5 NA CASSYSIFRVNSPLHF TGTGCCAGCAGTTACTCGATATTTCGGGTAAATTCACCCCTCCACTTT
NA TRBJ1-2 TRBV6-2/TRBV6-3 NA CASSYEWGTTGYTF TGTGCCAGCAGTTACGAGTGGGGGACAACCGGCTACACCTTC
few TRBJ2-1 TRBV7-9 NA CASSSPGGPYNEQFF TGTGCCAGCAGCTCACCGGGGGGCCCCTACAATGAGCAGTTCTTC
few TRBJ1-2 TRBV5-1 TRBD1 CASSSLDRDGYTF TGCGCCAGCAGCTCGTTGGACAGGGATGGCTACACCTTC